This T cell receptor (beta chain) came from a study of beta chain features in type 1 diabetes (dated by TCRdb to between 2017 and 2018). With respect to the entire study: Mean age, gender distribution, total cell number and subset yield were not different between patients and healthy donors. Across all samples, approximately 100 million sorted cells were examined, and cell number per subset correlated strongly with RNA yield. The study compared the TCRB repertoires of sorted circulating CD4+ T cell subsets in recently diagnosed type 1 diabetes patients with those in matched healthy donors. Whereas all 30 or so donors provided naive and central memory subsets, regulatory and stem cell-like memory subsets were isolated from just 8 patients and roughly 8 healthy donors.

This clone was seen a handful of times. Its antigen remains unidentified. Base quality data are lacking; no much larger clone is found one base away. Each donor gave one peripheral blood draw, about 110 mL on average, collected into heparinised tubes. A BD FACSAria II and a panel including CD45RO, CCR7, CD25, CD127, CD95 and CD27 were used to sort naive, central memory, regulatory and stem cell-like memory CD4+ T cells. All sorted populations exceeded 98% purity. PBMCs were isolated immediately by Lymphoprep density gradient centrifugation and stained directly without culture. So that batch effects would be minimized, each experiment stained and sorted samples in pairs, pairing one healthy donor with one patient. The entire isolated RNA was reverse transcribed using the High Capacity cDNA Reverse Transcription Kit, and thus expressed TCRB transcripts were sequenced. Deep immunoSEQ sequencing was applied to naive, central memory and regulatory T cell samples, giving an average of around 3.4 million total reads per sample. Sorted cells were lysed in RLT buffer, and RNA was extracted using DNase-treated RNeasy Micro or Mini kits according to cell number. To prevent cross-contamination, each cell subset was processed individually, whereas patient and healthy donor samples were processed jointly. TCRB sequences were amplified from cDNA with the immunoSEQ multiplex PCR, producing 87-bp fragments spanning the CDR3 region. Sequencing of the amplicons was done on the Illumina HiSeq platform. On the authors' methods: PCR bias was computationally corrected using synthetic template baselines, reads within Hamming distance 2 were collapsed, and singletons that could not be merged were discarded. Reads were aligned against IMGT so that V, D and J genes, CDR3 length and insertions or deletions at six rearrangement sites could be assigned. Within each subset, clonotype counts were normalized to the number of sorted cells before true diversity and Gini coefficients were calculated with the tcR R package. Repertoire sharing was quantified using the overlap coefficient calculated on TCRB nucleotide sequences. Out-of-frame TCRB sequences from naive cells were analyzed to stand in for the pre-selection repertoire. In TCRdb, the immuneACCESS table is reduced to in-frame sequences with V and J assigned. These tables do not hold every clone; where another copy was compared, an unresolved V gene accounts for under half, and the others remain unexplained. Clone size and the V and J calls come from that table; the DNA yielded D and trimming. The sample records hundreds of thousands of clones, approximately 15% of which are singletons. Roughly 0.036% of the sample is taken by the ten largest.

The research as a whole found: HLA sub-analyses involved small numbers of individuals, so any influence of HLA type on TCRB rearrangement remained unresolved. PCR may preferentially amplify shorter templates, but because patient and control samples were amplified and corrected together, any resulting skew would affect both groups equally. Sequencing cDNA rather than genomic DNA could over-represent highly expressing activated cells, although activation and CD3 levels did not differ between groups. Fewer insertions and more nucleotide deletions at VDJ recombination sites were observed in patients with type 1 diabetes, implying thymic rearrangement abnormalities. In all four CD4+ subsets, TCRB CDR3 length was moderately but significantly shorter in type 1 diabetes patients. Naive, central memory and regulatory TCRB repertoires appeared to be more similar among patients than among healthy donors.

The CDR3 runs 11 residues from the cysteine to the phenylalanine. Kept here is only the CDR3 DNA, which spans 33 bases and is read in frame from base 1. CDR1 and CDR2, per the germline V gene (reference sequence), are SEHNR and FQNEAQ. V loses 3 bases of germline sequence and J loses 4 bases, and the interval between the two ends is 3 bases. Specimen: naive CD4+ T cells from blood. In the paper's terms, the cell subset or site label means: true naive CD4+ T cells. The clonotype comes from a man in his thirties or forties in good health. The chain is assembled from TRBV7-9 and TRBJ1-2, with the D segment identity uncertain. Here the CDR3 is given as CASSLTYGYTF. The sequence in DNA is TGTGCCAGCAGCTTGACCTATGGCTACACCTTC.